Listed below are T cell receptor beta chains from one sample, sequenced in a study of T cells in localized non-small cell lung cancer. TCRdb keeps only in-frame clones here, not all; method: immunoSEQ multiplex PCR. Of some 53,000 clones listed, 70% to 90% are singletons. The sequencing used peripheral blood, collected before any cancer treatment. Every receptor here comes from a male donor at least 60 years old with stage III squamous cell lung carcinoma. Each CDR3 is given with its conserved first and last residue. A D gene is named only where the DNA matches it firmly. A row's size may be missing; if present it is once, few, many or a size class.

TRBV2	NA	NA	TRBJ1-5	TGTGCCAGCGAATCTTGGGAAGGTCAGCCCCAGCATTTT	CASESWEGQPQHF
TRBV14	NA	NA	TRBJ2-3	TGTGCCAGCAGCGCCCCGGGACCCAGGTGGGGCACAGATACGCAGTATTTT	CASSAPGPRWGTDTQYF
TRBV4-1	NA	TRBD2	TRBJ2-3	TGCGCCAGCAGCCAAGAGCGTCTAGCGGGGGGCCTTGGCACAGATACGCAGTATTTT	CASSQERLAGGLGTDTQYF
TRBV28	few	TRBD1	TRBJ1-2	TGTGCCAGCAGTGGGACAGGGGACGCTCCACATGGCTACACCTTC	CASSGTGDAPHGYTF
TRBV7-8	many	TRBD1	TRBJ1-5	TGTGCCAGCAGCTTAGAGTGGACAGGCCATCAGCCCCAGCATTTT	CASSLEWTGHQPQHF
TRBV7-9	NA	NA	TRBJ1-1	TGTGCCAGCCGCAGTGAGGAAGCTTTCTTT	CASRSEEAFF
TRBV5-1	NA	TRBD1	TRBJ2-2	TGCGCCAGCAGCCCCTTACAGGGGTACGGCACCGGGGAGCTGTTTTTT	CASSPLQGYGTGELFF
TRBV4-3	NA	NA	TRBJ1-2	TGCGCCAGCAGCCAAGAAGGGTCGGATTTCGGCGGTAGCTACACCTTC	CASSQEGSDFGGSYTF
TRBV5-1	NA	NA	TRBJ2-7	TGCGCCAGCAGCCCACAGACTAAAGCCTACGAGCAGTACTTC	CASSPQTKAYEQYF
TRBV5-1	few	NA	TRBJ1-1	TGCGCCAGCAGCTTGGCCCCGGGGGGCGGTACAGCTACTGAAGCTTTCTTT	CASSLAPGGGTATEAFF
TRBV6-6	NA	NA	TRBJ2-2	TGTGCCAGCAGATGGACACCGAACACCGGGGAGCTGTTTTTT	CASRWTPNTGELFF
TRBV18	NA	NA	TRBJ2-3	TGTGCCAGCTCACTCCGGGCCGACCGGGAGGATACGCAGTATTTT	CASSLRADREDTQYF
TRBV20-1	NA	NA	TRBJ2-7	TGCAGTGCAGGAGACACCTACGAGCAGTACTTC	CSAGDTYEQYF
TRBV5-8	NA	NA	TRBJ2-5	TGTGCCAGCAGCTGGGGTAGGGGACCGCGGGGAGAGACCCAGTACTTC	CASSWGRGPRGETQYF
TRBV2	NA	NA	TRBJ2-6	TGTGCCAGCAGTACGTCTACCGCCTTTGGGGCCAACGTCCTGACTTTC	CASSTSTAFGANVLTF
TRBV19	NA	TRBD2	TRBJ2-2	TGTGCCAGTAAAGGACTAGCGGGAGCCGGTGACACCGGGGAGCTGTTTTTT	CASKGLAGAGDTGELFF
TRBV11-3	NA	NA	TRBJ1-1	TGTGCCAGCAGCTTAGAGGTGAACACTGAAGCTTTCTTT	CASSLEVNTEAFF
TRBV4-2	NA	TRBD1	TRBJ1-1	TGTGCCAGCAGCCAAGTAGGGGTAGGGGGCTCTAACACTGAAGCTTTCTTT	CASSQVGVGGSNTEAFF